This TCR beta chain came from a study of identical twins. Study-level points and caveats: Among out-of-frame alpha sequences shared by twins, low generation probability occurred in excess. Modelling approaches yielded underestimates of out-of-frame TCR alpha sharing between monozygotic twins.

This clonotype was detected a few times. Its antigen remains unknown. The germline V and J ends were trimmed by 7 bases and 2 bases, with 16 bases remaining between them. CDR1 is SQVTM and CDR2 is ANQGSEA in the germline V gene. This CDR3 contains 14 residues. One entry per CDR3 protein results from TCRdb running MiXCR on the 5' RACE reads. The repertoire holds approximately 620,000 distinct CDR3 sequences, with under 9% as singletons. These data are also associated with another study on yellow fever vaccine responses in identical twins.

Sequencing was performed on PBMCs. The receptor was isolated from a young woman in good health. The rearrangement joins TRBV29-1 to TRBJ2-3; D is possibly TRBD1 or TRBD2 (6 bases each). Written as DNA, the CDR3 is TGCAGCGCCGGGGGCAGCGAGAACACAGATACGCAGTATTTT. This sequence encodes CSAGGSENTDTQYF.